These 4 T cell receptor beta chains were sequenced from one sample in a study of OX40 agonist ivuxolimab in advanced cancers. The table came from immunoSEQ multiplex PCR; TCRdb's copy has only in-frame clones and leaves some out. The sample contains tens of thousands of clones, approximately 78% of which appear only once. Specimen: CD4+ or CD8+ T cells sorted from blood, collected in a trial of the OX40 agonist ivuxolimab. The receptors here all came from an adult with an advanced solid tumor such as melanoma, head and neck, liver or kidney cancer.

The chain is built from TRBV15 and TRBJ1-1; a weak D match, TRBD1 (5 bases). Germline CDR1 is LNHNV and CDR2 is YYDKDF (reference sequence). Deletions cut 1 base from V and 1 base from J, with 10 bases between. The CDR3 loop spans 15 amino acids. DNA of the CDR3: TGTGCCACCAGCAGAGGGCTAGGGGCGAACACTGAAGCTTTCTTT. Residues: CATSRGLGANTEAFF.

The chain uses TRBV7-9 and TRBJ2-7, with TRBD1 matching 10 bases. The CDR3 contains 16 residues. Germline V gene lookup returns CDR1 SEHNR and CDR2 FQNEAQ (reference sequence). The trim removed 1 base at V and 7 bases at J, leaving 10 bases unmatched. The CDR3 reads CASSLDFGQGVWEQYF. DNA for the CDR3: TGTGCCAGCAGCTTAGATTTTGGACAGGGGGTCTGGGAGCAGTACTTC. Drawing the rest from reference TRBV7-9 and TRBJ2-7, the complete variable domain is DTGVSQNPRHKITKRGQNVTFRCDPISEHNRLYWYRQTLGQGPEFLTYFQNEAQLEKSRLLSDRFSAERPKGSFSTLEIQRTEQGDSAMYLCASSLDFGQGVWEQYFGPGTRLTVT.

The J gene is TRBJ1-1, the V gene TRBV27; D call uncertain. This CDR3 has 13 amino acids. Per the germline V gene, CDR1 is MNHEY and CDR2 is SMNVEV (reference sequence). Trimming shortened V by 3 bases and J by 1 base, and 6 bases separated the two germline ends. The CDR3 sequence is CASSLLGNTEAFF. The CDR3 coding sequence is TGTGCCAGCAGTTTGCTAGGGAACACTGAAGCTTTCTTT.

The chain employs TRBV28 and TRBJ1-2, with 9 bases fitting TRBD1. The CDR3 covers 14 residues. CDR1 and CDR2 from the germline V gene are MDHEN and SYDVKM. The junction had 4 bases not matched to a gene; V was cut back by 4 bases and J by 4 bases. The chain's CDR3 is CASSWTGVGYGYTF. CDR3 DNA: TGTGCCAGCAGTTGGACAGGGGTCGGCTATGGCTACACCTTC.